The clone carrying this TCR beta chain was recorded a few times. Trimming at V came to 2 bases and at J to 6 bases, leaving 15 bases not matched to a gene. The CDR3 runs to 18 residues. Germline lookup yields CDR1 SGHRS and CDR2 YFSETQ. These data come from a study of T-cell memory formation after mild COVID-19. TCRdb analysed the 5' RACE reads with MiXCR anew, one entry per CDR3 protein. The table includes roughly 340,000 distinct CDR3 sequences, more than 15% detected once. What was sequenced was PBMCs or a T cell subset sorted from them (not recorded which). The source is a man younger than 35 who had mild COVID-19 (a few samples of this study predate the infection). Cell type and time point are not known. The rearrangement joins TRBV5-1 to TRBJ2-2; 8 nucleotides line up with TRBD2. The CDR3 DNA reads TGCGCCAGCAGCTTCCTGGCCCGGGGGGGAACACACGCCGGGGAGCTGTTTTTT. Translating it yields CASSFLARGGTHAGELFF.